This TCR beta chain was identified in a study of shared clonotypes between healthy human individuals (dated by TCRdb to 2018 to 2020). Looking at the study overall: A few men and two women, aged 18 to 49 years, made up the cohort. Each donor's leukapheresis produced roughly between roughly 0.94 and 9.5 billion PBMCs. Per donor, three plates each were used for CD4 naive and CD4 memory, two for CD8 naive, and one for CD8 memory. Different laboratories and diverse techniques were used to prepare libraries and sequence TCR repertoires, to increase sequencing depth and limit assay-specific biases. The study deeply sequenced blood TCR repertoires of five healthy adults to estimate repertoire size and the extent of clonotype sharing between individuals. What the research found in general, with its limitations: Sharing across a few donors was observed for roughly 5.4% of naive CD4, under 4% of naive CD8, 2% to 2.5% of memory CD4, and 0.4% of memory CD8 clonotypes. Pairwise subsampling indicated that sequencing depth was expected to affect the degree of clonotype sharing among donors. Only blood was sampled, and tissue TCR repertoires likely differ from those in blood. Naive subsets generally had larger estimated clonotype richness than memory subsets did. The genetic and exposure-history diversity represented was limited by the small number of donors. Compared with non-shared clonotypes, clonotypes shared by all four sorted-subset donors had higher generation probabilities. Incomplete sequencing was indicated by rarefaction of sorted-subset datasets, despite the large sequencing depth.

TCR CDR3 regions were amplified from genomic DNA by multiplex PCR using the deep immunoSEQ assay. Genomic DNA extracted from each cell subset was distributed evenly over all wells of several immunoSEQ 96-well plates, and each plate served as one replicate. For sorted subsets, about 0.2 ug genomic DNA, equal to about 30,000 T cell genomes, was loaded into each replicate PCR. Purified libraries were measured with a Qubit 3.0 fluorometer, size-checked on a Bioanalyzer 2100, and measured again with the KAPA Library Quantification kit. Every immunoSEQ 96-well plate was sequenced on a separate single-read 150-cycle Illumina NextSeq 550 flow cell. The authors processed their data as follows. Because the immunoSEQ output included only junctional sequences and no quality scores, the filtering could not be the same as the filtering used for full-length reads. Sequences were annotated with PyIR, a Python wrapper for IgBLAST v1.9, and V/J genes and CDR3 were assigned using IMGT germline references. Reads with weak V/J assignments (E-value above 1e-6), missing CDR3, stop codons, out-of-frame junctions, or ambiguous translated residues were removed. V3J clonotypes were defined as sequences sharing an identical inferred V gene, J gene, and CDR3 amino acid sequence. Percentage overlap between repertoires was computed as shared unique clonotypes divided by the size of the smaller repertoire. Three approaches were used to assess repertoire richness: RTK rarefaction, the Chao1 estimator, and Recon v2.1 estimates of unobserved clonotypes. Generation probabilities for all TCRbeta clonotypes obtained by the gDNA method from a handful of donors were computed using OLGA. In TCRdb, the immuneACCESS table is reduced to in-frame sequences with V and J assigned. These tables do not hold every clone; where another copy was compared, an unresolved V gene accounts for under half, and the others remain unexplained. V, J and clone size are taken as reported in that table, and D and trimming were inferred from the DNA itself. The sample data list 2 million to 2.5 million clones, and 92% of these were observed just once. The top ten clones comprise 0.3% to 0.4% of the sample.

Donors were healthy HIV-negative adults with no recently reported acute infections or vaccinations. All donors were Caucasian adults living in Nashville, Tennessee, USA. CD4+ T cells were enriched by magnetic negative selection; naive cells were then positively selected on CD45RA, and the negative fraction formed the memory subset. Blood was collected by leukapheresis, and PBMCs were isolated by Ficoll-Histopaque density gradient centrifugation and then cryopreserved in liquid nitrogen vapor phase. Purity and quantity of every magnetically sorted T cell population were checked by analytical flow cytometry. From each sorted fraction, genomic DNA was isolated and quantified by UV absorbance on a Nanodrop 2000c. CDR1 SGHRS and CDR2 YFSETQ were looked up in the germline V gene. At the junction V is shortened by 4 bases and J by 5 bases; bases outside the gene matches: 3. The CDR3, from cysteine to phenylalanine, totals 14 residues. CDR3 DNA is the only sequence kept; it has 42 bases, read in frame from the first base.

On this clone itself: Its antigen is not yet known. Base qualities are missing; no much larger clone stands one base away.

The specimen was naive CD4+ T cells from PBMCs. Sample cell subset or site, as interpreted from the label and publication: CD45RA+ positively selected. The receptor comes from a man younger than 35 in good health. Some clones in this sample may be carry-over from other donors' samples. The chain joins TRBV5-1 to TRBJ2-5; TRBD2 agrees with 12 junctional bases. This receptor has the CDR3 CASSMTSGSETQYF. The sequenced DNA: TGCGCCAGCAGCATGACTAGCGGGAGCGAGACCCAGTACTTC.